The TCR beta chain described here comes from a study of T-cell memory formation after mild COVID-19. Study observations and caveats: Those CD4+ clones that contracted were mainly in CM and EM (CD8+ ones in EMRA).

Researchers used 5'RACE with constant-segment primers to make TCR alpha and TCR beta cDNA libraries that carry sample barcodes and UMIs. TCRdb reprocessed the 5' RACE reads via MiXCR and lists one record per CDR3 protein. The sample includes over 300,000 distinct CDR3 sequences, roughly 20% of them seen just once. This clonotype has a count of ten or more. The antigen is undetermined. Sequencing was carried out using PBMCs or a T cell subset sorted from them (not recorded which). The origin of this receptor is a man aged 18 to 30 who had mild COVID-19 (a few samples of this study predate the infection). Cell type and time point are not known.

The chain's CDR3 is CASSQEIWGTGELFF. The CDR3, as DNA: TGTGCCAGCAGCCAAGAAATCTGGGGCACCGGGGAGCTGTTTTTT. This sequence joins TRBV3-1 and TRBJ2-2; no firm D call. V shed 0 bases and J shed 4 bases, with 9 bases lying between them. This CDR3 region has 15 residues. Per the germline V gene, CDR1 is LGHDT and CDR2 is YNNKEL (reference sequence).